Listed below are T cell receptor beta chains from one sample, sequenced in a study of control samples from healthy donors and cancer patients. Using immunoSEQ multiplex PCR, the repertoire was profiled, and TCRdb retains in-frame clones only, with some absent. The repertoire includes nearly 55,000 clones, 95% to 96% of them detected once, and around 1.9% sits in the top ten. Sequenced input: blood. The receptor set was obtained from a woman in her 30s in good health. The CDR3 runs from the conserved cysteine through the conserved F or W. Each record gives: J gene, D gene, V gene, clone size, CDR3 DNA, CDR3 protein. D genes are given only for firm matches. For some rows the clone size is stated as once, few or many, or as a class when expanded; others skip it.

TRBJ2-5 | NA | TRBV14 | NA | TGTGCCAGCAGCCAAGAGTGGAGCAGGGCGGAGACCCAGTACTTC | CASSQEWSRAETQYF
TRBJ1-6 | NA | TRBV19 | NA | TGTGCCAGTAGTCTCTCGGGACGGCTGAATTCACCCCTCCACTTT | CASSLSGRLNSPLHF
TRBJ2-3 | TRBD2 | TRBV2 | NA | TGTGCCAGCAGAGCGGGAGGGAACACAGATACGCAGTATTTT | CASRAGGNTDTQYF
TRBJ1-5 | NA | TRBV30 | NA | TGTGCCTGGAGTGTTGGTCAGGATCAGCCCCAGCATTTT | CAWSVGQDQPQHF
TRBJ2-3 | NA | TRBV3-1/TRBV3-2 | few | TGTGCCAGCAGCCAAGGGCAGGGTCACACAGATACGCAGTATTTT | CASSQGQGHTDTQYF
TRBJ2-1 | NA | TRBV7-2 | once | TGTGCCAGCAGCCAGAAAAGGGTAAGGTACAATGAGCAGTTCTTC | CASSQKRVRYNEQFF
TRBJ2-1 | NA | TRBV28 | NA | TGTGCCAGCAGCCGACTGGTGACGCCTAGGAATGAGCAGTTCTTC | CASSRLVTPRNEQFF
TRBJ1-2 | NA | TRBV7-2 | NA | TGTGCCAGCAGCTTAGCAGGGGTTGGCTATGGCTACACCTTC | CASSLAGVGYGYTF
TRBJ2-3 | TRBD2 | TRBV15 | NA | TGTGCCACCAGCAGAGATGGGACTAGCGGAACAGATACGCAGTATTTT | CATSRDGTSGTDTQYF
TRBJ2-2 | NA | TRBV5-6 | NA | TGTGCCAGCAGCTTGGACCTCCGGGGGCGGATCACCGGGGAGCTGTTTTTT | CASSLDLRGRITGELFF
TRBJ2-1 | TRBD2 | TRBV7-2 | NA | TGTGCCAGCAGCCCCCTACTAGCGGGATACTACAATGAGCAGTTCTTC | CASSPLLAGYYNEQFF
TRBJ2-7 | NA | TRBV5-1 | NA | TGCGCCAGCAGCTTGGGCCAGGGGCAGGATCGAGAGCAGTACTTC | CASSLGQGQDREQYF
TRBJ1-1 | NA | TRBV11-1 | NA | TGTGCCAGCAGCTTAGAGGGGAACACTGAAGCTTTCTTT | CASSLEGNTEAFF
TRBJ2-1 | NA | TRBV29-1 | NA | TGCAGCGTTGAACCCGGACCGGGGGTTGAGCAGTTCTTC | CSVEPGPGVEQFF
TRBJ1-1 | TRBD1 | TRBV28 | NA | TGTGCCAGCAGGCAGACAGGGTGGCCCACTGAAGCTTTCTTT | CASRQTGWPTEAFF
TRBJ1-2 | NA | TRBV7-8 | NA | TGTGCCAGCAGCTTAGGACAGGCTTTGAACTATGGCTACACCTTC | CASSLGQALNYGYTF
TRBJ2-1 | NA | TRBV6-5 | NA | TGTGCCAGCAGTTTTCCGGGGGCCGACAATGAGCAGTTCTTC | CASSFPGADNEQFF
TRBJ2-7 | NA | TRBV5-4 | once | TGTGCCAGCAGTTCGGGTGCTGAGGAGCAGTACTTC | CASSSGAEEQYF
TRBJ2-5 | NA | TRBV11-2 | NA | TGTGCCAGCAGCTCCCAAGAGTTGGAGACCCAGTACTTC | CASSSQELETQYF
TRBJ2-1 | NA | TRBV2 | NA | TGTGCCAGCAATGAGGACGGGAATGAGCAGTTCTTC | CASNEDGNEQFF
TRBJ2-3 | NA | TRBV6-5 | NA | TGTGCCAGCAGTCCTGAACAGGGAGGAAGAGATACGCAGTATTTT | CASSPEQGGRDTQYF
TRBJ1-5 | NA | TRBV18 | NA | TGTGCCAGCTCACTAACAGGGAATCAGCCCCAGCATTTT | CASSLTGNQPQHF
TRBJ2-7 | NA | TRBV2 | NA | TGTGCCAGCAGGGGGGATGTGTTAGCCCCGTACGAGCAGTACTTC | CASRGDVLAPYEQYF
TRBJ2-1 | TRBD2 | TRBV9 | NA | TGTGCCAGCAGCGAAACTACTAGCGGGAGATACAATGAGCAGTTCTTC | CASSETTSGRYNEQFF
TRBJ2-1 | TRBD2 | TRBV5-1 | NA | TGCGCCAGCAGCTTGCGGACTAGCGGGGGAAACAATGAGCAGTTCTTC | CASSLRTSGGNNEQFF
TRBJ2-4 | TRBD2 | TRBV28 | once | TGTGCCAGCAGTCCTCAGGCTAGCGGGCGTTACATTCAGTACTTC | CASSPQASGRYIQYF
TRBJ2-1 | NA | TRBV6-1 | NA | TGTGCCAGCAGTGAAACCCTTCCAGGGTTGTTTGGTAATGAGCAGTTCTTC | CASSETLPGLFGNEQFF
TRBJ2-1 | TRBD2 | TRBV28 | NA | TGTGCCAGCAGTTTATCCGGTCGGACTAGCGGGAGGAGTGAGCAGTTCTTC | CASSLSGRTSGRSEQFF
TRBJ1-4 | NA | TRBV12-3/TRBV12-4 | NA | TGTGCCAGCAGTTATGGGGCCGGTGAAAAACTGTTTTTT | CASSYGAGEKLFF
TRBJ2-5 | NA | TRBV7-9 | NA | TGTGCCAGCAGCCCTCGGATAGGGGCAGGCGAGACCCAGTACTTC | CASSPRIGAGETQYF
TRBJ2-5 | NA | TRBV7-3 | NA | TGTGCCAGCAGCTTTGGCCAGCGGGAAGAGACCCAGTACTTC | CASSFGQREETQYF
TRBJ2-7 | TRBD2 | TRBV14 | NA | TGTGCCAGCAGCATAGCGGGAGGGTCGTCAAAGCAGTACTTC | CASSIAGGSSKQYF
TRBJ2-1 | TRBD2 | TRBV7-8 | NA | TGTGCCAGCAGCTTACTCTCTAGCGGGAGTAGGAATGAGCAGTTCTTC | CASSLLSSGSRNEQFF
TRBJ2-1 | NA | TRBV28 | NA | TGTGCCAGCCTTCCCCGAGAGTCCGATGAGCAGTTCTTC | CASLPRESDEQFF
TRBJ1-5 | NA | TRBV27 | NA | TGTGCCAGCAGTTTCCTGTTTGGCAATCAGCCCCAGCATTTT | CASSFLFGNQPQHF
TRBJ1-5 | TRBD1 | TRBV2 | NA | TGTGCCAGCGCGGCCGGGACAGGGGGCTTTCAGCCCCAGCATTTT | CASAAGTGGFQPQHF
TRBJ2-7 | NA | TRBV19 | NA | TGTGCCAGTAGTTCCGGGAACAATGCCCACGAGCAGTACTTC | CASSSGNNAHEQYF
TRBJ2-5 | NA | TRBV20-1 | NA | TGCAGTGCTAGTAGATCGGCGGTCCAAGAGACCCAGTACTTC | CSASRSAVQETQYF
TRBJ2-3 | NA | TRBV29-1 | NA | TGCAGCGTTGCGCCAGGGGTCGCAGATACGCAGTATTTT | CSVAPGVADTQYF
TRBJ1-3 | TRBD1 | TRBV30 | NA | TGTGCCTGGAGCCCCAGGGGGGGGCCCGCTGGAAACACCATATATTTT | CAWSPRGGPAGNTIYF